Shown below are 14 T cell receptor beta chains from a single sample sequenced in a study of T cell changes during pregnancy in multiple sclerosis. TCRdb's table, derived via immunoSEQ multiplex PCR, lists solely in-frame clones and lacks some. The repertoire consists of 41,000 or so clones, with roughly 87% occurring once and the leading ten covering more than 0.6%. Sequences were derived from CD4+ T cells from peripheral blood mononuclear cells, sampled in the first trimester of pregnancy. These receptors were obtained from a female donor with multiple sclerosis, enrolled in a pregnancy study.

The chain carries TRBV6-5 and TRBJ2-1; a weak D match, TRBD2 (6 bases). Germline V gives CDR1 MNHEY, CDR2 SVGAGI. This CDR3 region has 14 residues. The ends were cut back, 6 bases at V and 3 bases at J, with 12 bases in the middle. CDR3 residues: CASREGPLYNEQFF. Here the CDR3 DNA reads TGTGCCAGCAGGGAGGGGCCCCTCTACAATGAGCAGTTCTTC.

The rearrangement joins TRBV30 to TRBJ1-3; D might be TRBD1 (6 bases). Germline CDR1 reads GTSNPN; CDR2 reads SVGIG (reference sequence). V was shortened by 4 bases and J by 0 bases, with 16 bases between the two germline ends. The CDR3 covers 16 residues. Written as DNA, the CDR3 is TGTGCCTGGACCACGCGACAGGCAAACTCTGGAAACACCATATATTTT. The encoded protein is CAWTTRQANSGNTIYF. Together with reference TRBV30 and TRBJ1-3, the CDR3 gives the full variable domain: SQTIHQWPATLVQPVGSPLSLECTVEGTSNPNLYWYRQAAGRGLQLLFYSVGIGQISSEVPQNLSASRPQDRQFILSSKKLLLSDSGFYLCAWTTRQANSGNTIYFGEGSWLTVV.

This clone occurred a few times. V usage is TRBV6-1 and J usage is TRBJ2-1; D is unclear. Germline CDR1 reads MNHNS; CDR2 reads SASEGT. The V and J ends lost 2 bases and 11 bases respectively, with 4 bases between them. This CDR3 is built from 10 residues. DNA for the CDR3: TGTGCCAGCAGTGAATATCAGCAGTTCTTC. Encoded protein: CASSEYQQFF.

This clone has more than one count but fewer than ten. V is TRBV4-1 and J is TRBJ2-2; 10 bases agree with TRBD2. CDR1 and CDR2 (germline): MGHRA, YSYEKL. This CDR3 is 15 amino acids long. J was trimmed by 7 bases and V by 5 bases; bases with no gene match: 7. The CDR3 region is CASSSLAGDSGELFF. The CDR3 bases are TGCGCCAGCAGCTCCCTAGCGGGAGATAGCGGGGAGCTGTTTTTT.

The chain couples TRBV7-8 to TRBJ2-3; D is undetermined. Trimming stripped 5 bases from V and 2 bases from J, with 5 bases between. CDR1 is SGHVS, CDR2 FQNEAQ, per germline. This CDR3 spans 12 amino acids. Here the CDR3 reads CASSRYTDTQYF. The CDR3 DNA is TGTGCCAGCAGCCGGTACACAGATACGCAGTATTTT.

This chain links TRBV28 with TRBJ2-3, with TRBD2 as a possible D gene (6 bases). This CDR3 has 14 residues. Germline V gene sequence: CDR1 MDHEN, CDR2 SYDVKM. Trimming took off 6 bases at V and 2 bases at J, with 12 bases between the two ends. The CDR3 nucleotides read TGTGCCAGCAGCCCAGCGGGCTACACAGATACGCAGTATTTT. It is translated as CASSPAGYTDTQYF.

The chain employs TRBV7-9 and TRBJ2-3; D is possibly TRBD2 (5 bases). V shed 6 bases and J shed 1 base, with 14 bases lying between them. Germline CDR1 reads SEHNR; CDR2 reads FQNEAQ (reference sequence). This CDR3 spans 15 amino acids. CDR3 amino acids: CASRPRRAGTDTQYF. As DNA, the CDR3 is TGTGCCAGCAGACCGAGGCGGGCTGGCACAGATACGCAGTATTTT.

The rearrangement uses TRBV4-3 and TRBJ2-3; TRBD2 agrees at 8 bases. The CDR3 is 14 amino acids. The germline V gene encodes CDR1 LGHNA and CDR2 YSLEER. J lost 6 bases, V lost 4 bases, and 6 bases had no gene match. The CDR3 coding sequence is TGCGCCAGCAGCCCTGCCACGGGGGGGGATACGCAGTATTTT. This codes for CASSPATGGDTQYF.

This chain uses TRBV7-6 with TRBJ2-2; the match to TRBD2 covers 10 bases. Germline CDR1 SGHVS, CDR2 FNYEAQ. The trim removed 6 bases at V and 2 bases at J, leaving 6 bases unmatched. The length of the CDR3 is 16 residues. The CDR3 nucleotides are TGTGCCAGCAGTGGACTAGCGGCTCAAAACACCGGGGAGCTGTTTTTT. This translates into CASSGLAAQNTGELFF.

The genes are TRBV11-2 and TRBJ1-1; the match to TRBD1 covers 7 bases. The germline CDR1 and CDR2 sequences are SGHAT and FQNNGV. CDR3 length: 15 residues. With V trimmed by 5 bases and J by 4 bases, 10 bases remained unmatched. The CDR3 loop is CASSNYRGVSTEAFF. CDR3 nucleotide sequence: TGTGCCAGCAGCAACTACAGGGGAGTCTCCACTGAAGCTTTCTTT.

The chain employs TRBV15 and TRBJ2-5; 8 nucleotides line up with TRBD2. V gave up 1 base and J gave up 2 bases; unmatched junction bases: 6. CDR3 length: 16 residues. In germline, CDR1 is LNHNV, CDR2 YYDKDF (reference sequence). CDR3 DNA sequence: TGTGCCACCAGCAGAGCCGGGACTAGAATACAAGAGACCCAGTACTTC. Its translation: CATSRAGTRIQETQYF.

The chain links TRBV6-6 to TRBJ2-1; D uncertain. This CDR3 is 13 amino acids long. The germline V gene has CDR1 MNHNY and CDR2 SVGAGI (reference sequence). V was clipped by 0 bases and J by 7 bases, with 7 bases between them. The CDR3 is CASSYSTVNEQFF. CDR3 DNA sequence: TGTGCCAGCAGTTACTCCACAGTGAATGAGCAGTTCTTC.

This chain joins TRBV28 and TRBJ2-7, with 13 bases that match TRBD2. The V and J ends lost 6 bases and 1 base, in that order; junction bases with no gene match: 3. The CDR3 loop spans 15 amino acids. The germline V gene encodes CDR1 MDHEN and CDR2 SYDVKM. In nucleotides, the CDR3 is TGTGCCAGCAGATGGGGACTAGCGGGGTCCTACGAGCAGTACTTC. Its protein is CASRWGLAGSYEQYF.

The chain is built from TRBV5-6 and TRBJ2-7; D gene ambiguous. Germline CDR1 SGHDT, CDR2 YYEEEE. There are 12 residues in the CDR3. V dropped 1 base and J dropped 6 bases, with 8 bases sitting between them. The CDR3 loop reads CASSLFGSEQYF. The CDR3 nucleotides read TGTGCCAGCAGCTTGTTCGGTTCCGAGCAGTACTTC.